Listed here is a single TCR beta chain. Antigen: not known. This sample stems from a study of T cells in localized non-small cell lung cancer. Whole-study findings and limits: Blood T cell density predicted longer survival; adjacent-lung clonality, shorter. Analysis by sequencing included only one tumor region, so heterogeneity remains possible. Paired adjacent lung recovered a median approximately 62 of the top 100 tumor clones.

Looked up from germline, CDR1 is WSHSY and CDR2 is SAAADI. Trimming removed 4 bases at V and 0 bases at J, with 13 bases between. This CDR3 has 16 amino acids. Clones were sequenced by immunoSEQ multiplex PCR, and TCRdb holds only the in-frame ones, with some missing. The sample shows around 67,000 clones, roughly 90% of them seen only once. Sequencing used peripheral blood, obtained before any cancer treatment. This clonotype was obtained from a woman aged 35 to 75 with stage I lung adenocarcinoma. The chain links TRBV10-2 to TRBJ1-3; D is possibly TRBD1 (6 bases). The CDR3 reads CASSATSTGSGNTIYF. The CDR3 region has the DNA TGCGCCAGCAGTGCAACTTCGACAGGCTCTGGAAACACCATATATTTT.